This T cell receptor (beta chain) was obtained from a study of T cells in Graves' hyperthyroidism and ophthalmopathy. Study as a whole: Peripheral blood collection took place at initial diagnosis, before any treatment.

The CDR3 covers 13 residues. Trimming pared 6 bases from V and 6 bases from J, leaving 14 bases between. Disease duration under 2 months; hyperthyroidism patients were aged 18 to 65. PBMCs were collected from an approximately 10 ml volume of fresh peripheral blood. RNA transcripts yielded amplified TCR beta CDR3 regions. The HTBI set primed first-round TCR CDR3 RT-PCR. MiXCR, run by TCRdb on the multiplex PCR reads, gives a single entry per CDR3 protein. The table lists about 350,000 distinct CDR3 sequences, approximately 15% of them singletons, with about 22% in the top ten. This clonotype has ten or more counts.

The chain has TRBV12-3 or TRBV12-4 and TRBJ1-2; D might be TRBD1 (5 bases). Specimen: blood. This sequence originates from a woman in her 30s with Graves' hyperthyroidism. This chain's CDR3 is CASSKTVGNGYTF. CDR3 DNA: TGTGCCAGCAGCAAGACAGTGGGAAATGGCTACACCTTC.